Reported below is one T cell receptor (beta chain). The target antigen is unknown. Germline V gives CDR1 SGHNT, CDR2 YYREEE (reference sequence). CDR3 length: 14 amino acids. Trimming cost V 3 bases and J 3 bases; bases outside gene matches: 5. This entry comes from a study of siplizumab effects on memory and regulatory T cells. Regarding the study as a whole: Naive T cells appeared more varied than memory cells and looked like key alloresponse contributors.

Each sample yielded roughly 92,000 assayed TCR templates. TCRdb's copy holds only in-frame clones and misses some; the assay was immunoSEQ multiplex PCR. The table shows about 100,000 clones, with 92% occurring only once. Input material: Tregs sorted from blood. This sequence joins TRBV5-4 and TRBJ1-1; 7 bases are a match to TRBD1. This TCR came from a human donor in good health. The CDR3 protein is CASSWGQTHTEAFF. As DNA, the CDR3 is TGTGCCAGCAGCTGGGGACAGACTCACACTGAAGCTTTCTTT. The full variable domain, completed using reference TRBV5-4 and TRBJ1-1, is ETGVTQSPTHLIKTRGQQVTLRCSSQSGHNTVSWYQQALGQGPQFIFQYYREEENGRGNFPPRFSGLQFPNYSSELNVNALELDDSALYLCASSWGQTHTEAFFGQGTRLTVV.